The sequence of this T cell receptor (beta chain) was determined in a study of regulatory T cells in long-lasting Graves disease. Time point here: newly diagnosed GD, antithyroid drugs for less than 3 months. Generation of the TCR library employed RNA extracted from PBMCs. Tubes containing EDTA received 8.5 to 9 milliliters of drawn peripheral blood. A remark on this clonotype: One base away lies a much larger clone, so this may be a sequencing read error.

Researchers made TCR beta libraries by using iRepertoire HTBI primers and running Arm-PCR on CDR3 regions. Using its own MiXCR run on the multiplex PCR reads, TCRdb lists one record per CDR3 protein. This sample carries around 400,000 distinct CDR3 sequences, 15% to 18% of them seen once, and the ten largest clones take 22%. CDR1 is SGHKS, CDR2 YYEKEE, per germline (reference sequence). CDR3 size: 16 residues. The sequencing used peripheral blood mononuclear cells (PBMCs), collected at new diagnosis, from a patient treated with antithyroid drugs. The receptor comes from a female donor with Graves disease. This rearrangement joins TRBV5-5 to TRBJ2-3; 8 bases line up with TRBD2. The CDR3 spells CVSSLEAGGRLDAQYF. CDR3 in DNA: TGTGTCAGCAGCTTGGAGGCGGGGGGCCGATTAGATGCGCAGTATTTT.